These 24 T cell receptor beta chains share one sample of origin, sequenced in a study of tumor-infiltrating lymphocytes in primary liver carcinoma. The tissue used was unsorted bulk material of roughly 17-33 mg. RNA and DNA were co-extracted from it with the AllPrep DNA/RNA mini kit. From 500 to 600 ng of total RNA, TCR beta-specific cDNA was reverse-transcribed using a constant-region primer. Three nested multiplex PCR rounds, a slightly modified ARM-PCR, produced the libraries for TCR beta. It was with TRBV1-TRBV30 forward primers and a C-beta reverse primer that the first two PCR rounds were run, at 10 to 11 cycles each. In TCRdb, the multiplex PCR reads were re-called with MiXCR into one record per CDR3 protein. The sample contains 24,000 or so distinct CDR3 sequences, about 74% of which appear only once. Sequencing was performed on liver tumor tissue from sampling region 5. The subset denotes: tumor region T5, tumor centre. The receptors originated from a woman in her thirties with primary liver carcinoma and hepatitis B virus infection.

A note on this clonotype: At one end the junction does not follow the germline gene, possibly because of a read error. V usage is TRBV28 and J usage is TRBJ1-5, with 8 bases that match TRBD2. The J call is in doubt because the DNA end fits TRBJ2-3 better. The CDR3 covers 15 residues. In germline, CDR1 is MDHEN, CDR2 SYDVKM. CDR3 amino acids: CVSRAGGRGNQPQYF. CDR3 sequence (DNA): TGTGTCAGCAGGGCGGGGGGCCGAGGCAATCAGCCCCAGTATTTT.

CDR3 nucleotides: TGTGCCAGCAGCTTTGACGTGGGGAGTTCGAACGAGCAGTACTTC. Translating gives CASSFDVGSSNEQYF. The chain combines TRBV11-3 with TRBJ2-7; D might be TRBD2 (5 bases). Trimming removed 3 bases at V and 5 bases at J, with 17 bases between. CDR1 and CDR2 (germline): SGHNT, YENEEA. The CDR3 has 15 residues.

This clonotype has more than one count but fewer than ten. This may arise from a read error, as a much more abundant clone is one base away. The rearrangement uses TRBV20-1 and TRBJ2-3, with 8 bases aligning to TRBD2. CDR1 DFQATT and CDR2 SNEGSKA come from the germline V gene (reference sequence). V lost 6 bases, J lost 4 bases, and 15 bases stayed unmatched. The CDR3 covers 16 residues. CDR3 nucleotides: TGCAGTGCATCGGACCCTAACGGGAGGGGGTCAGATACGCAGTATTTT. Amino acids: CSASDPNGRGSDTQYF.

With respect to this clonotype: Sequence at one end of the junction differs from germline and may be a read error. The gene calls are TRBV24-1 and TRBJ2-1; weak D call: TRBD1 (6 bases). The germline gives CDR1 KGHDR, CDR2 SFDVKD. This CDR3 is built from 15 residues. In DNA form, the CDR3 reads TGTGCCACCAGGGGAGAGGACAGCACCTACAATGGGCAGTTCTTC. This sequence encodes CATRGEDSTYNGQFF.

Comment on this clonotype: It is unclear where the CDR3 begins or ends on the DNA, so no DNA is shown, and the CDR3 is as TCRdb lists it. This chain links TRBV28 with TRBJ2-7; the DNA was not used to check the table's D call, TRBD2. 17 amino acids form the CDR3, both terminal residues included. Germline CDR1 is MDHEN and CDR2 is SYDVKM. The CDR3 loop reads CASSLPLDGWYPCEQYF.

About this clonotype itself: A junction end diverges from the germline sequence, so it may reflect a read error. This chain uses TRBV6-1 with TRBJ1-2; D not certain. CDR1 and CDR2 from the germline V gene are MNHNS and SASEGT. The CDR3 has 18 residues. In DNA form, the CDR3 reads TGTGCCAGCAGTGAACGGTTATTGGTCCTTAGATCTAACCATGGCTACACCTTC. It is translated as CASSERLLVLRSNHGYTF.

Remarks on this clonotype: At one boundary the junction diverges from the germline segment, which might be a read error. V is TRBV7-3 and J is TRBJ2-5, with D possibly matching TRBD2 (7 bases). Germline V gives CDR1 SGHTA, CDR2 FQGTGA. This CDR3 has 14 amino acids. CDR3 protein: CVSSLGGAQETQNF. The CDR3 coding sequence is TGTGTCAGCAGCTTAGGGGGGGCTCAAGAGACCCAGAACTTC.

The chain couples TRBV28 to TRBJ2-3; D is unclear. V lost 4 bases and J lost 12, with 17 bases in between. The CDR3 is 13 residues long. Per the germline V gene, CDR1 is MDHEN and CDR2 is SYDVKM. The chain's CDR3 is CASSYNSADNQYF. CDR3 bases: TGTGCCAGCAGTTATAACAGCGCTGATAATCAGTATTTT.

This chain connects TRBV12-3 or TRBV12-4 to TRBJ2-5; tentative D call: TRBD2 (6 bases). CDR3 size: 15 residues. In DNA, the CDR3 is TGTGTCGGCAGCACCTACCCCGGGAGTGTAGAGACCCAGTACTTC. It yields the protein CVGSTYPGSVETQYF.

Note on this clonotype: One base away lies a much larger clone, so this may be a sequencing read error. The chain has TRBV10-3 and TRBJ2-3; TRBD1 agrees at 7 bases. Germline assignment: CDR1 ENHRY and CDR2 SYGVKD. This CDR3 has 12 residues. Here the CDR3 DNA reads TGTGTCATCAGCGAAGGACAGGCTACGCAGTATTTT. Translation gives CVISEGQATQYF.

In its sample, this clonotype ranks as large. The rearrangement links TRBV11-2 to TRBJ2-2; D remains unclear. This CDR3 is built from 12 residues. Trimming shortened V by 5 bases and J by 7 bases, and 8 bases separated the two germline ends. Looked up from germline, CDR1 is SGHAT and CDR2 is FQNNGV. CDR3 residues: CASSAEYGELFF. The CDR3 DNA reads as TGTGCCAGCAGCGCGGAGTACGGGGAGCTGTTTTTT.

About this clonotype itself: This may be a read error: a much more frequent sequence differs by one nucleotide. Since no conserved phenylalanine or tryptophan closes the CDR3, a read error is the likely cause. This chain joins TRBV11-2 and TRBJ2-1; tentative D call: TRBD2 (6 bases). The CDR3 loop spans 16 amino acids. CDR1 is SGHAT, CDR2 FQNNGV, per germline. V was trimmed by 3 bases and J by 6 bases, leaving 18 bases between them. The CDR3 is CASSFRLVGDFNEQFI. As DNA, the CDR3 is TGTGCCAGCAGCTTTCGACTAGTGGGAGATTTCAATGAGCAGTTCATC.

This rearrangement joins TRBV11-3 to TRBJ2-1; TRBD2 matches 10 bases. Germline-derived CDR1 and CDR2 are SGHNT and YENEEA. V lost 4 bases, J lost 15 bases, and 12 bases stayed unmatched. The CDR3 spans 14 residues. CDR3 amino acids: CASSSGLAAAEGFF. The CDR3 DNA is TGTGCCAGCAGCTCTGGACTAGCGGCAGCGGAGGGGTTCTTC.

For this clonotype: Germline and junction disagree at one end, which may indicate a read error. This chain joins TRBV29-1 and TRBJ2-1, with TRBD2 identical over 8 bases. The CDR3 covers 12 residues. Germline V gives CDR1 SQVTM, CDR2 ANQGSEA. CDR3 in amino acids: CSAGTSGYEQFF. CDR3 in DNA: TGTAGCGCCGGGACTAGTGGATACGAGCAGTTCTTC.

About this clonotype itself: The germline gene is not matched at one end of the junction; a read error may be the cause. This chain uses TRBV6-5 with TRBJ2-6; D possibly matches TRBD1 or TRBD2 (5 bases each). This CDR3 is 15 amino acids long. Germline lookup yields CDR1 MNHEY and CDR2 SVGAGI. The CDR3 protein is CASNNWDPGANILTF. The CDR3 coding sequence is TGCGCCAGCAACAATTGGGACCCTGGGGCCAACATCCTGACTTTC.

Details on this clonotype: Germline and junction disagree at one end, which may indicate a read error. This chain connects TRBV4-3 to TRBJ2-2, with 13 nucleotides matching TRBD2. CDR3 length: 19 residues. The germline V gene has CDR1 LGHNA and CDR2 YSLEER. CDR3 in DNA: TGCGCCAGCAGAGTACTAGCGGGAGGGCCCCGTTCGAACATCGGGGGGCTGTTTTTT. Encoded protein: CASRVLAGGPRSNIGGLFF.

As for this clonotype: At one end the junction does not follow the germline gene, possibly because of a read error. The gene calls are TRBV11-3 and TRBJ2-1; perhaps D is TRBD1 or TRBD2 (5 bases each). Germline assignment: CDR1 SGHNT and CDR2 YENEEA. This CDR3 has 15 amino acids. The CDR3 sequence: CASSFGARSYYEQFF. As DNA, the CDR3 is TGTGCTAGCAGCTTCGGGGCCCGCTCCTACTATGAGCAATTCTTC.

About this clonotype: A read error may account for a junction end that differs from germline. The chain links TRBV5-1 to TRBJ2-3; no firm D call. This CDR3 has 13 residues. In germline, CDR1 is SGHRS, CDR2 YFSETQ. The chain's CDR3 is CASSSIPTDTRYF. The DNA of the CDR3 is TGCGCGAGCAGCTCTATTCCCACAGATACGCGGTATTTT.

This clonotype was seen just once. One end of the junction is discordant with germline, which a read error may explain. The rearrangement joins TRBV11-2 to TRBJ2-1; D is perhaps TRBD2 (5 bases). The CDR3 runs 15 residues. From germline, CDR1 is SGHAT and CDR2 FQNNGV. CDR3 sequence: CASSLDGSTYNEQFF. CDR3 sequence (DNA): TGTGCCAGCAGTTTAGATGGGAGTACCTACAATGAGCAGTTCTTC.

Remarks on this clonotype: Its ends do not fully match the called genes, so a read error is possible. V usage is TRBV30 and J usage is TRBJ2-5; D may be TRBD2 (5 bases). The CDR3 runs to 15 residues. Germline CDR1 and CDR2: GTSNPN and SVGIG (reference sequence). The CDR3 spells CARKVLGAALGTQYF. CDR3 nucleotide sequence: TGCGCCAGGAAGGTCTTGGGCGCGGCACTAGGGACCCAGTACTTC.

Regarding this clonotype: An end of the junction differs from the germline gene, which may be a read error. The V call is TRBV30, the J call TRBJ2-3, with 7 positions matching TRBD1. Germline loops: CDR1 GTSNPN, CDR2 SVGIG (reference sequence). CDR3 length: 16 residues. CDR3: CAWGIWSGIGTDMQYF. DNA for the CDR3: TGTGCCTGGGGCATTTGGTCCGGGATAGGGACAGATATGCAGTATTTT.

Comment on this clonotype: The limits of the CDR3 on the DNA are not certain, so only TCRdb's listed CDR3 is given. V and J are TRBV28 and TRBJ2-4; TRBD2, the table's D call, lacks a check against the DNA. Germline V lookup: CDR1 MDHEN, CDR2 SYDVKM. Both ends counted, the CDR3 spans 15 residues. The CDR3 loop is CASSLWAGGINILYF.

About this clonotype itself: Given the absence of the conserved phenylalanine or tryptophan at the CDR3 end, a read error is likely. The CDR3 DNA reads TGTGCTAGCAGCACCCGACAGCCCTACAATGAGCAGTTCCTC. Its translation is CASSTRQPYNEQFL. V is TRBV28 and J is TRBJ2-1; possible D gene TRBD1, 5 bases. Germline CDR1 is MDHEN and CDR2 is SYDVKM. The CDR3 has 14 amino acids.

This clonotype was detected ten times or more. V usage is TRBV18 and J usage is TRBJ2-3; D might be TRBD1 or TRBD2, each matching 5 bases. The CDR3 length is 14 residues. Trimming stripped 3 bases from V and 3 bases from J, with 10 bases between. Germline CDR1 reads KGHSH; CDR2 reads LQKENI. CDR3 protein: CASSPAGRTDTQYF. As DNA, the CDR3 is TGTGCCAGCTCACCGGCAGGGAGAACAGATACGCAGTATTTT.